This T cell receptor (beta chain) is from a study of shared clonotypes between healthy human individuals. The assay was carried out at the deep level. Repertoires were generated with immunoSEQ multiplex PCR, while TCRdb's copy carries only in-frame clones and drops some. This table holds 1.4 million or so clones, just under 99% found once. The V segment lost 4 bases and the J segment 0 bases; nucleotides outside the gene matches: 3. Looked up from germline, CDR1 is SGDLS and CDR2 is YYNGEE. This CDR3 spans 14 amino acids. As regards this clone: Distinct nucleotide sequences in the sample also encode this CDR3.

This receptor was taken from a man between 25 and 39 years old in good health. This chain joins TRBV9 and TRBJ1-2, with 7 bases identical to TRBD1. Source material: naive CD4+ T cells sorted from blood. Subset meaning: CD45RA+ positively selected. The CDR3 here is CASSRQGPNYGYTF. The CDR3 DNA is TGTGCCAGCAGCCGACAGGGACCTAACTATGGCTACACCTTC.